This is a list of T cell receptor delta chains from one sample in a study of γδ T cells in repeated Plasmodium falciparum infection. TCRdb reanalysed the multiplex PCR reads with CATT. The sample shows 75,000 to 100,000 delta-chain clones, approximately 1.5% of them seen only once. The sample was gamma-delta T cells from blood. The receptor set was obtained from a pool of human donors (malaria-infected and uninfected, not separated). Each CDR3 is given with its conserved first and last residue. The D gene is left open where the match is weak. The size of a clone is reported for some rows only, either as once, few or many, or as a class for expanded clones.

DNA,CDR3,J,size,V,D
TGTGCTCTTGGGGCTAACACCCTTTCCGGCCTCCTACTCTCCACCGATAAACTCATCTTT,CALGANTLSGLLLSTDKLIF,TRDJ1,many,TRDV1,NA
TGTGCTCTTGGGGAACCTTCCTACTGGAGGCGTGATCCGTCTGACACCGATAAACTCATCTTT,CALGEPSYWRRDPSDTDKLIF,TRDJ1,many,TRDV1,TRDD2
TGTGCTCTTGGAGAAAGGAGTAGACCTACTGGGATGTACACCGATAAACTCATCTTT,CALGERSRPTGMYTDKLIF,TRDJ1,many,TRDV1,NA
TGTGCTCTTGGGGAATCCCCACCCGGGAAACCCATCTTT,CALGESPPGKPIF,TRDJ1,many,TRDV1,NA
TGTGCTCTTAGATGCCCCACTGGGGGTTCGGTTGTCGATAAACTCATCTTT,CALRCPTGGSVVDKLIF,TRDJ1,many,TRDV1,TRDD3
TGTGCTCTTGGGGAATTTCTCTGGGGACAAGATAAACTCATCTTT,CALGEFLWGQDKLIF,TRDJ1,medium-sized,TRDV1,NA
TGTGCTCTTGGGGAACTCTCCCCCTTCCACAATTTGTCGACAGCACAACTCTTCTTT,CALGELSPFHNLSTAQLFF,TRDJ2,many,TRDV1,NA
TGTGCTCTTGGGGCGCCTTCTGGGGGATACCGGGTCACCGATAAACTCATCTTT,CALGAPSGGYRVTDKLIF,TRDJ1,many,TRDV1,TRDD3
TGTGCTCTTGCCTTCTCGGGCCTTTTTTTACCTGGGGGGCTTCTGTACACCGATAAACTCATCTTT,CALAFSGLFLPGGLLYTDKLIF,TRDJ1,many,TRDV1,TRDD3
TGTGCTCTTGGGGAAGGTCCCCGAACGACTGGGGCCCACACCGATAAACTCATCTTT,CALGEGPRTTGAHTDKLIF,TRDJ1,many,TRDV1,TRDD3
TGTGCCTGTAGAGAAATTGGGGGATACCCACTATTGGACACCGATAAACTCATCTTT,CACREIGGYPLLDTDKLIF,TRDJ1,many,TRDV2,TRDD3
TGTGCCTTTATCCCTACTGGGGGGATATACAATCCCGATAAACTCATCTTT,CAFIPTGGIYNPDKLIF,TRDJ1,many,TRDV3,TRDD3
TGTGCCTGTGACGTACTGGGGGATACTTTGACAGCACAACTCTTCTTT,CACDVLGDTLTAQLFF,TRDJ2,medium-sized,TRDV2,TRDD3
TGTGCCTGTGACAAACTGGGGGAGCAATACACCGATAAACTCATCTTT,CACDKLGEQYTDKLIF,TRDJ1,medium-sized,TRDV2,TRDD3
TGTGCTCTTGGGCCACTCAAGGTCGGCCACTTGGGGATACGCTACACCGATAAACTCATCTTT,CALGPLKVGHLGIRYTDKLIF,TRDJ1,many,TRDV1,TRDD3
TGTGCTCTTGGGGAAGTAATACTTGGCCTTCCTACTGATGATTACTGGGGACTAAACACCGATAAACTCATCTTT,CALGEVILGLPTDDYWGLNTDKLIF,TRDJ1,NA,TRDV1,TRDD2
TGTGCTCTTGGGGAGCTTGGGGGAGAGTACACCGATAAACTCATCTTT,CALGELGGEYTDKLIF,TRDJ1,many,TRDV1,TRDD3
TGTGCTCTTGGGGAAGAAAGTCCTACCGTTGGGGGAAGGACCAGACCCCTGATCTTT,CALGEESPTVGGRTRPLIF,TRDJ4,many,TRDV1,NA
TGTGCTCTTGGGGATCTACTTTCCTTCAAGTTTACCGATAAACTCATCTTT,CALGDLLSFKFTDKLIF,TRDJ1,many,TRDV1,NA
TGTGCCTGTGACACCCCCTTTGGGGGTACTACGGCATGGACCGATAAACTCATCTTT,CACDTPFGGTTAWTDKLIF,TRDJ1,few,TRDV2,NA
TGTGCCTGTGACACGCGGGATACGCAAGGCCCTTACACCGATAAACTCATCTTT,CACDTRDTQGPYTDKLIF,TRDJ1,many,TRDV2,TRDD3
TGTGCTCTTGGGGAACCCGTTCCTACGTTGGGGGATAAACTCATCTTT,CALGEPVPTLGDKLIF,TRDJ1,many,TRDV1,TRDD2
TGTGCTCTTGGGGAACTGGCCTACGGGGGCGACACCGATAAACTCATCTTT,CALGELAYGGDTDKLIF,TRDJ1,many,TRDV1,NA
TGTGCCTGTGACCTACTGGGGGATCCCGATAAACTCATCTTT,CACDLLGDPDKLIF,TRDJ1,medium-sized,TRDV2,TRDD3
TGTGCTCTTGGGGAACTAGTTCTAATTGACCCTCGGGGGGGTGCCACCGATAAACTCATCTTT,CALGELVLIDPRGGATDKLIF,TRDJ1,medium-sized,TRDV1,NA
TGTGCTCTTGGGGAACACTGGGGGGGTATTTGGGACACCCGACAGATGTTTTTC,CALGEHWGGIWDTRQMFF,TRDJ3,many,TRDV1,TRDD3
TGTGCTCTTGGCCAAGCTCCAGACTATTACTGGGGGAGTCCTTTGCTTATCTTT,CALGQAPDYYWGSPLLIF,TRDJ1,many,TRDV1,TRDD3